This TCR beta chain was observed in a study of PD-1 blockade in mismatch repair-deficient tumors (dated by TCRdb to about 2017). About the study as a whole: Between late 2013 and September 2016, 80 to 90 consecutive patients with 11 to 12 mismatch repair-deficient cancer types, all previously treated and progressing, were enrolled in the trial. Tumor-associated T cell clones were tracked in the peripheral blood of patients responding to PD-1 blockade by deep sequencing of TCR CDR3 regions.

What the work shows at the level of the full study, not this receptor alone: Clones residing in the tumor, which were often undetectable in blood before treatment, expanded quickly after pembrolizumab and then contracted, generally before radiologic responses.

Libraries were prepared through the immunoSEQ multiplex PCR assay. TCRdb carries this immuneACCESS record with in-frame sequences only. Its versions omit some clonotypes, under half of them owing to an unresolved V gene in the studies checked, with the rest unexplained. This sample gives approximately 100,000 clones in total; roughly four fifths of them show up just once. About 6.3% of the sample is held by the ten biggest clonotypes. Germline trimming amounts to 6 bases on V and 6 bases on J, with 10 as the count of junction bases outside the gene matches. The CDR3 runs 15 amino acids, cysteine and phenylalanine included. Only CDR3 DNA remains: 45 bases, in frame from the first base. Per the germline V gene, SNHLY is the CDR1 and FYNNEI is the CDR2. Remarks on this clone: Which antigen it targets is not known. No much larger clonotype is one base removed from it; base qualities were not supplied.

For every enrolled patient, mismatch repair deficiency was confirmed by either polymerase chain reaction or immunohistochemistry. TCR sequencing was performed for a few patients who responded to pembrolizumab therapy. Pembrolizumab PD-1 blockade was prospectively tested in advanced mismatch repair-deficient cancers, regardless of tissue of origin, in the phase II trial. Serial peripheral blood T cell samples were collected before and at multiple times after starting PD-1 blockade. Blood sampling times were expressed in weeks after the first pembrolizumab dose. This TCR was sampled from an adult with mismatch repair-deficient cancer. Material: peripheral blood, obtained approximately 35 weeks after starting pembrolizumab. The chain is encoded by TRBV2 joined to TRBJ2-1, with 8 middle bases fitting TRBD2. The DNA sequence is TGTGCCAGCAGATTTACTAGCGGACTTTTCAATGAGCAGTTCTTC. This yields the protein CASRFTSGLFNEQFF.